This T cell receptor beta chain was profiled in a study of blood T cells in healthy people across ages. Then a second PCR, running about 6 to 12 cycles, was carried out with a sample-barcoded 5' primer and a J-beta primer mix. All cDNA molecules were each tagged by a template-switch adaptor with 12 random nucleotides. MiXCR, applied by TCRdb to the 5' RACE reads, yields one record per CDR3 protein. The sample carries around 1,600,000 distinct CDR3 sequences, 40% to 45% recorded once. Overall study findings and caveats: Higher naive T cell percentage went strongly together with higher TCR beta diversity. The unsorted PBMCs prevented any conclusive comparison of naive versus antigen-experienced cells.

Details on this clonotype: Its target is unknown.

The receptor was isolated from a woman aged 18-29 years in good health. The sample consisted of blood.

The CDR3: CASSNHQGRETQYF. The CDR3 DNA sequence: TGTGCCAGCAGTAACCATCAGGGGAGGGAGACCCAGTACTTC. This chain connects TRBV6-2 or TRBV6-3 to TRBJ2-5; D tentatively fits TRBD1 or TRBD2 (6 bases each). The CDR3 has 14 amino acids. Trimming took 5 bases from V and 5 from J, leaving 15 bases between them. In germline, CDR1 is MNHEY, CDR2 SVGEGT.